The 15 T cell receptor beta chains reported below all come from one sample, sequenced in a study of beta chain features in type 1 diabetes. Expressed TCRB transcripts were sequenced after all isolated RNA was converted to cDNA. The method was immunoSEQ multiplex PCR; TCRdb's version includes in-frame clones alone and lacks a portion of them. This sample has around 310,000 clones, with 9.5% to 11% found just once. Material for sequencing was naive CD4+ T cells from blood. Receptors originate from a woman in her 30s in good health.

This clone was detected only a few times. This chain links TRBV27 with TRBJ1-1, with a possible D match to TRBD1 (6 bases). The CDR3 totals 14 residues. V shed 5 bases and J shed 5 bases, with 15 bases lying between them. CDR1 MNHEY and CDR2 SMNVEV come from the germline V gene (reference sequence). This chain's CDR3 is CASSVAGARTEAFF. As DNA, the CDR3 is TGTGCCAGCAGTGTAGCGGGGGCGCGTACTGAAGCTTTCTTT.

The V gene is TRBV19, the J gene TRBJ2-3, with 11 bases lining up with TRBD2. J gave up 2 bases and V 6 bases, and 7 bases lay outside the gene matches. In germline, CDR1 is LNHDA, CDR2 SQIVND (reference sequence). The CDR3 covers 16 residues. CDR3: CASRARLAGSTDTQYF. In DNA form, the CDR3 reads TGTGCCAGTAGGGCTCGACTAGCGGGGTCCACAGATACGCAGTATTTT. The full variable domain, its missing parts supplied by reference TRBV19 and TRBJ2-3, is DGGITQSPKYLFRKEGQNVTLSCEQNLNHDAMYWYRQDPGQGLRLIYYSQIVNDFQKGDIAEGYSVSREKKESFPLTVTSAQKNPTAFYLCASRARLAGSTDTQYFGPGTRLTVL.

This clone was seen a few times. V gene TRBV30 combines with J gene TRBJ2-1, with a tentative D call TRBD2 (6 bases). The CDR3 loop spans 13 amino acids. Germline CDR1 and CDR2: GTSNPN and SVGIG (reference sequence). V was clipped by 2 bases and J by 9 bases, with 14 bases between them. This CDR3 is CAWSLYSEGEQFF. The CDR3 nucleotides read TGTGCCTGGAGTCTTTATTCGGAGGGTGAGCAGTTCTTC.

This clone occurred once. V and J are TRBV7-3 and TRBJ2-7, with 12 bases matching TRBD2. The germline gives CDR1 SGHTA, CDR2 FQGTGA. Unmatched junction bases numbered 8, after V lost 8 bases and J lost 6 bases. This CDR3 comprises 14 residues. The CDR3 DNA follows: TGTGCCAGCTCCGAACTAGCGGGAGGTATCGAGCAGTACTTC. Protein sequence: CASSELAGGIEQYF.

This chain uses TRBV18 with TRBJ2-5, with 8 bases fitting TRBD2. The CDR3 loop spans 16 amino acids. With V trimmed by 3 bases and J by 5 bases, 11 bases remained unmatched. Germline V gene data show CDR1 as KGHSH and CDR2 as LQKENI. The CDR3 nucleotides read TGTGCCAGCTCACCCACAGCGGGAGTAAATCGTGAGACCCAGTACTTC. Its translation is CASSPTAGVNRETQYF. The variable domain in full, completed from reference TRBV18 and TRBJ2-5, reads NAGVMQNPRHLVRRRGQEARLRCSPMKGHSHVYWYRQLPEEGLKFMVYLQKENIIDESGMPKERFSAEFPKEGPSILRIQQVVRGDSAAYFCASSPTAGVNRETQYFGPGTRLLVL.

The chain uses TRBV7-9 and TRBJ2-3; TRBD2 matches at 9 bases. With V trimmed by 1 base and J by 2 bases, 4 bases remained unmatched. The CDR3 extends over 16 amino acids. Per germline, CDR1 SEHNR and CDR2 FQNEAQ (reference sequence). Here the CDR3 DNA reads TGTGCCAGCAGCTTAGGTCTAGCGGGAAACACAGATACGCAGTATTTT. Protein product: CASSLGLAGNTDTQYF.

The V call is TRBV4-3, the J call TRBJ1-4; 10 nucleotides line up with TRBD1. V gave up 3 bases and J gave up 7 bases; unmatched junction bases: 2. From germline, CDR1 is LGHNA and CDR2 YSLEER. The CDR3 totals 14 residues. The CDR3, as DNA: TGCGCCAGCAGCCAGGGACAGGGGCGTGAAAAACTGTTTTTT. It is translated as CASSQGQGREKLFF.

The rearrangement uses TRBV4-1 and TRBJ2-1, with TRBD2 matching 9 bases. Germline assignment: CDR1 MGHRA and CDR2 YSYEKL. This CDR3 spans 18 amino acids. V shed 0 bases and J 5 bases; nucleotides not matched to a gene: 11. The CDR3 nucleotides are TGCGCCAGCAGCCAAGACCCGTTTTCTAGCGGGAAAAACAATGAGCAGTTCTTC. This gives the protein CASSQDPFSSGKNNEQFF.

The CDR3 nucleotides are TGTGCCAGCAGCAAGGGGACTAGCCTCTCCCGGAATGAGCAGTTCTTC. Protein: CASSKGTSLSRNEQFF. The J gene is TRBJ2-1, the V gene TRBV7-2; TRBD2 matches at 9 bases. Looked up from germline, CDR1 is SGHTA and CDR2 is FQGNSA. J was trimmed by 7 bases and V by 5 bases; bases with no gene match: 12. This CDR3 has 16 residues.

This clone was detected a few times. Written as DNA, the CDR3 is TGCGCCAGCAGTAGGACTAGCGGGAGCAGATCAGGAGAGACCCAGTACTTC. Protein: CASSRTSGSRSGETQYF. V usage is TRBV5-1 and J usage is TRBJ2-5; 13 positions match TRBD2. This CDR3 is built from 17 residues. Per germline, CDR1 SGHRS and CDR2 YFSETQ. V lost 5 bases, J lost 4 bases, and 11 bases stayed unmatched. Based on the CDR3 plus reference TRBV5-1 and TRBJ2-5, the full variable domain is KAGVTQTPRYLIKTRGQQVTLSCSPISGHRSVSWYQQTPGQGLQFLFEYFSETQRNKGNFPGRFSGRQFSNSRSEMNVSTLELGDSALYLCASSRTSGSRSGETQYFGPGTRLLVL.

A few counts support this clone. The chain couples TRBV7-8 to TRBJ2-7; D uncertain. Germline values: CDR1 SGHVS, CDR2 FQNEAQ. The length of the CDR3 is 11 residues. The V end was cut by 5 bases, the J end by 4 bases, with 6 bases between. CDR3 in amino acids: CASSLRYEQYF. The CDR3 bases are TGTGCCAGCAGCCTCCGGTACGAGCAGTACTTC.

This clone was seen a few times. This chain links TRBV7-9 with TRBJ2-6; 7 bases line up with TRBD2. CDR1 is SEHNR and CDR2 is FQNEAQ in the germline V gene (reference sequence). The junction had 9 bases not matched to a gene; V was cut back by 10 bases and J by 0 bases. The CDR3 loop spans 16 amino acids. The CDR3 coding sequence is TGTGCCACCCCGCTAGCGGAGGGCTCTGGGGCCAACGTCCTGACTTTC. This sequence encodes CATPLAEGSGANVLTF.

J is TRBJ2-5 and V is TRBV25-1; possibly TRBD2 for D (6 bases). Germline V lookup: CDR1 MGHDK, CDR2 SYGVNS. Trimming stripped 1 base from V and 8 bases from J, with 8 bases between. This CDR3 has 12 residues. In nucleotides, the CDR3 is TGTGCCAGCAGTGAATGGGAGGTTACCCAGTACTTC. It is translated as CASSEWEVTQYF.

In this sample, this clone turned up a few times. This chain connects TRBV29-1 to TRBJ1-1, with D possibly matching TRBD1 (5 bases). Germline V gives CDR1 SQVTM, CDR2 ANQGSEA. The CDR3 totals 16 residues. V was shortened by 5 bases and J by 3 bases, with 22 bases between the two germline ends. DNA for the CDR3: TGCAGCGTTTTACTCCCCAGGGCAGGGTGGCACACTGAAGCTTTCTTT. Translating it yields CSVLLPRAGWHTEAFF.

This clone appeared a few times. CDR3 bases: TGTGCCACCAGCACGGGACTACAGACCTACGAGCAGTACTTC. It yields the protein CATSTGLQTYEQYF. The chain recombines TRBV15 with TRBJ2-7; 7 nucleotides line up with TRBD2. This CDR3 spans 14 amino acids. The trim removed 4 bases at V and 2 bases at J, leaving 5 bases unmatched. The V gene's germline CDR1 is LNHNV and CDR2 YYDKDF (reference sequence). The full variable domain, rest sourced from reference TRBV15 and TRBJ2-7, is DAMVIQNPRYQVTQFGKPVTLSCSQTLNHNVMYWYQQKSSQAPKLLFHYYDKDFNNEADTPDNFQSRRPNTSFCFLDIRSPGLGDTAMYLCATSTGLQTYEQYFGPGTRLTVT.